This T cell receptor (beta chain) was profiled in a study of T cells after yellow fever vaccination. Across the whole study: SMART-Seq v4 Ultra Low Input handled preparation of low-cell-number fractions.

Overall study results and limits: A faster peak, day 5 versus 15, was reached by the weaker secondary response. Most primary-vaccination clones reappeared after the booster (approximately 96% CD4, roughly 88% CD8).

The 5'RACE template-switching step produced TCR cDNA and added a universal primer site and UMIs. A single record per CDR3 protein comes from TCRdb applying MiXCR to the 5' RACE reads. The table includes about 94,000 distinct CDR3 sequences, about 8.4% detected once. Trimming pared 3 bases from V and 0 bases from J, leaving 9 bases between. This CDR3 has 16 amino acids. This clonotype was found a few times. This sequence originates from a man aged 18 to 35 who received the YFV17D yellow fever vaccine. The starting material was CD8+ T cells not binding an NS4B(214-222) dextramer, sorted from PBMCs, obtained more than 14 days after the first yellow fever vaccination. V is TRBV12-3 or TRBV12-4 and J is TRBJ2-6; D unresolved. The CDR3 nucleotides read TGTGCCAGCAGTTTGGCCGGAGTCTCTGGGGCCAACGTCCTGACTTTC. The encoded protein is CASSLAGVSGANVLTF.